This T cell receptor (beta chain) derives from a study of siplizumab effects on memory and regulatory T cells (dated by TCRdb to 2018 to 2020). Context from the whole study: The effect of the anti-CD2 antibody siplizumab on alloreactive T-cell subsets was examined in allogeneic mixed lymphocyte reactions constructed from human PBMCs. Findings and caveats that apply to the study as a whole: Whether proliferating Tregs from siplizumab cultures actually had suppressive function was not functionally confirmed. A naive or memory phenotype could not be assigned to roughly 80-96% of proliferating CD4+ or CD8+ clones. Of the alloreactive CD4+ clones that could be mapped, the Treg-derived share averaged around 64% with siplizumab compared with around 25% in control reactions. Unstimulated naive T cells appeared to be more diverse than memory T cells, and naive cells seemed to make a substantial contribution to the alloresponse. Siplizumab significantly lowered the cumulative frequency of alloreactive sequences that could be traced to unstimulated CD4+ memory T cells. Because sequences below about 10^-5 frequency were poorly captured, only a minor fraction of alloreactive clones could be mapped to unstimulated subsets.

The germline V gene encodes CDR1 SQVTM and CDR2 ANQGSEA. V loses 0 bases of germline sequence and J loses 8 bases, and the interval between the two ends is 16 bases. The CDR3 spans 14 residues, from the cysteine through the phenylalanine. Kept here is only the CDR3 DNA, which spans 42 bases and is read in frame from base 1. The library came from the immunoSEQ multiplex PCR assay. Roughly 100,000 TCR templates per sample were assayed by the deep sequencing platform. Genomic DNA extracted from sorted T cells was used for TCRbeta CDR3 sequencing. Per the authors' processing: The R programming language was used for clonal analysis of TCRbeta CDR3 data. Unstimulated samples were compared with post-reaction CFSE-low samples to define alloreactive CD4+ and CD8+ clones. By matching sequences to the repertoires of sorted unstimulated Treg and non-Treg cells, each alloreactive CD4+ clone was assigned a regulatory or non-regulatory origin. Here the immuneACCESS table is served through TCRdb, limited to in-frame sequences with V and J called. Missing clones are a known gap in these copies; in checked studies unresolved V genes cover under half, and the rest lacks a known reason. The V and J calls and clone size come from that table; D and trimming were worked out from the DNA. Counted in this sample were roughly 93,000 clones; 85% to 95% of them appeared once. The ten biggest clones cover about 1.2% of the sample.

As for this clone: The specificity of this receptor is unknown. Base qualities are missing; no much larger clone stands one base away.

Sorted unstimulated T cells and proliferating T cells recovered from mixed lymphocyte reactions were subjected to TCRbeta CDR3 sequencing. Fresh whole blood from roughly 10 HLA-typed healthy donors was used to isolate PBMCs. Unstimulated CD4+ non-regulatory T cells were FACS-sorted to map the origin of alloreactive clones. The source of this sequence is a human donor in good health. The sample was non-Treg CD4+ T cells sorted from blood. The cell subset or site label, read with the paper, signifies: FACS-sorted unstimulated CD4+ non-regulatory T cells. The rearranged segments are TRBV29-1 and TRBJ1-2; TRBD1 is perhaps the D gene, given 6 matching bases. The base sequence is TGCAGCGTTGAAGACCTTTTACAGGGTCGCGGCTACACCTTC. This codes for CSVEDLLQGRGYTF. Reference TRBV29-1 and TRBJ1-2 proteins supply the regions before and after the CDR3; the full variable domain is: SAVISQKPSRDICQRGTSLTIQCQVDSQVTMMFWYRQQPGQSLTLIATANQGSEATYESGFVIDKFPISRPNLTFSTLTVSNMSPEDSSIYLCSVEDLLQGRGYTFGSGTRLTVV.